By its share, the clone carrying this TCR beta chain is medium-sized. Its specificity is not known. The sample belongs to a study of T cell repertoires in aging, cancer and after chemotherapy. As for the study in general: Roughly 8.8 million TCR reads made up the full dataset.

TCR beta rearrangements were amplified from peripheral blood genomic DNA. Multiplex touch-down PCR with TRB-A/B primers amplified rearranged V-D-J TRB sequences. TCRdb reprocessed the multiplex PCR reads via MiXCR and lists one record per CDR3 protein. The sample lists 15,000 to 20,000 distinct CDR3 sequences, roughly 37% occurring once. Study-wide findings and caveats: Age-matched healthy donors had significantly more diverse, less clonal blood TCR repertoires than untreated cancer patients.

The J segment lost 14 bases and the V segment lost 4 bases, leaving 8 bases of the junction unmatched. Germline CDR1 SQVTM, CDR2 ANQGSEA. CDR3 length: 12 residues. Sequenced: blood. This clonotype was sampled from a human donor with a solid tumor. J is TRBJ2-3 and V is TRBV29-1; 11 nucleotides align to TRBD2. The CDR3 DNA follows: TGCAGCGTTGTAGCGGGAGGGCCCATGGCGTATTTT. Its translation: CSVVAGGPMAYF.